This T cell receptor (beta chain) appears in the sequencing data of a study of cytomegalovirus exposure and HLA in healthy donors. Turning to the study itself: A prior study identified just under 120 million unique TCR beta sequences from some 200 million T cells.

When sampled, the donors appeared nominally healthy, though they likely had unrecorded immune exposures. The CDR3 has 17 amino acids. After removal of 0 bases from V and 3 bases from J, the junction contained 8 bases not matched to a gene. Germline V gives CDR1 LNHNV, CDR2 YYDKDF (reference sequence). This clone has a single count. Its antigen is unknown. 60 Vbeta and 13 Jbeta primers were used in PCR. TCRdb's table, derived via immunoSEQ multiplex PCR, lists solely in-frame clones and lacks some. The table includes some 140,000 clones, around 77% detected once. Overall study results and limits: When a later analysis compared HLA-associated TCR beta chains with equally common others, the HLA-associated chains turned out to be more clonally expanded and to have lower generation probabilities.

The chain has TRBV15 and TRBJ2-5, with 9 bases that match TRBD2. This TCR was recovered from a man aged 18 to 30 in good health and CMV-seronegative. Sequencing was done on a sample of PBMCs. This CDR3 is CATSRDWGSSGEETQYF. The CDR3 DNA follows: TGTGCCACCAGCAGAGATTGGGGGTCTAGCGGGGAAGAGACCCAGTACTTC.